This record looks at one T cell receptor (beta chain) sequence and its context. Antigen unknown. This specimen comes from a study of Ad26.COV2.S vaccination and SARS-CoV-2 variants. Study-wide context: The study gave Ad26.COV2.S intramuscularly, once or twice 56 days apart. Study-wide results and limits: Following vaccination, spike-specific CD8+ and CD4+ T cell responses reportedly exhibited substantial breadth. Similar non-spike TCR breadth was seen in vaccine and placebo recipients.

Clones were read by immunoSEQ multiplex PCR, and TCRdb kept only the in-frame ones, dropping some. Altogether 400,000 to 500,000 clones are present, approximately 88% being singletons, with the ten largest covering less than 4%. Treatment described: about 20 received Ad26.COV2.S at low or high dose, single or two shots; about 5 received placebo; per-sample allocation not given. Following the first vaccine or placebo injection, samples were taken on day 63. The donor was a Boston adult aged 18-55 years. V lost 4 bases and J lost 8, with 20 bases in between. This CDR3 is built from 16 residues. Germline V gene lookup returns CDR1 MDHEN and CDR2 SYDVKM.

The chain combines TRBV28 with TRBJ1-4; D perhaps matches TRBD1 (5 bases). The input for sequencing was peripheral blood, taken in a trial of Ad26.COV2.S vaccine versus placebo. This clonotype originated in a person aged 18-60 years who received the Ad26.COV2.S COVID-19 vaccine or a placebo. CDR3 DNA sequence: TGTGCCAGCAGTTCCCGACGGGGGGGAGCTGGAGAAAAACTGTTTTTT. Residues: CASSSRRGGAGEKLFF.